The TCR beta chain under discussion was sequenced for a study of shared clonotypes between healthy human individuals. Study details: The study used three CD4 naive, three CD4 memory, two CD8 naive and one CD8 memory plate per donor.

Study-wide results and caveats: Clonotypes shared by all four sorted-subset donors had higher generation probabilities than non-shared clonotypes. Naive subsets usually exceeded memory subsets in estimated richness.

At a deep level, the assay was run. Sequenced by immunoSEQ multiplex PCR; TCRdb stores in-frame clones only, minus some. Here the sample spans 1.4 million to 1.5 million clones, about 96% being singletons. Concerning this clone itself: Its cognate antigen is unknown.

The receptor's source is a man in his thirties or forties in good health. Sequenced input: naive CD4+ T cells sorted from blood. Documented subset: CD45RA+ positively selected.

CDR3 protein: CAWAVGDYEQYF. CDR3 DNA sequence: TGTGCCTGGGCCGTTGGGGACTACGAGCAGTACTTC. The genes are TRBV30 and TRBJ2-7; D ambiguous. V was shortened by 5 bases and J by 3 bases, with 11 bases between the two germline ends. CDR3 size: 12 residues. CDR1 GTSNPN and CDR2 SVGIG come from the germline V gene (reference sequence).